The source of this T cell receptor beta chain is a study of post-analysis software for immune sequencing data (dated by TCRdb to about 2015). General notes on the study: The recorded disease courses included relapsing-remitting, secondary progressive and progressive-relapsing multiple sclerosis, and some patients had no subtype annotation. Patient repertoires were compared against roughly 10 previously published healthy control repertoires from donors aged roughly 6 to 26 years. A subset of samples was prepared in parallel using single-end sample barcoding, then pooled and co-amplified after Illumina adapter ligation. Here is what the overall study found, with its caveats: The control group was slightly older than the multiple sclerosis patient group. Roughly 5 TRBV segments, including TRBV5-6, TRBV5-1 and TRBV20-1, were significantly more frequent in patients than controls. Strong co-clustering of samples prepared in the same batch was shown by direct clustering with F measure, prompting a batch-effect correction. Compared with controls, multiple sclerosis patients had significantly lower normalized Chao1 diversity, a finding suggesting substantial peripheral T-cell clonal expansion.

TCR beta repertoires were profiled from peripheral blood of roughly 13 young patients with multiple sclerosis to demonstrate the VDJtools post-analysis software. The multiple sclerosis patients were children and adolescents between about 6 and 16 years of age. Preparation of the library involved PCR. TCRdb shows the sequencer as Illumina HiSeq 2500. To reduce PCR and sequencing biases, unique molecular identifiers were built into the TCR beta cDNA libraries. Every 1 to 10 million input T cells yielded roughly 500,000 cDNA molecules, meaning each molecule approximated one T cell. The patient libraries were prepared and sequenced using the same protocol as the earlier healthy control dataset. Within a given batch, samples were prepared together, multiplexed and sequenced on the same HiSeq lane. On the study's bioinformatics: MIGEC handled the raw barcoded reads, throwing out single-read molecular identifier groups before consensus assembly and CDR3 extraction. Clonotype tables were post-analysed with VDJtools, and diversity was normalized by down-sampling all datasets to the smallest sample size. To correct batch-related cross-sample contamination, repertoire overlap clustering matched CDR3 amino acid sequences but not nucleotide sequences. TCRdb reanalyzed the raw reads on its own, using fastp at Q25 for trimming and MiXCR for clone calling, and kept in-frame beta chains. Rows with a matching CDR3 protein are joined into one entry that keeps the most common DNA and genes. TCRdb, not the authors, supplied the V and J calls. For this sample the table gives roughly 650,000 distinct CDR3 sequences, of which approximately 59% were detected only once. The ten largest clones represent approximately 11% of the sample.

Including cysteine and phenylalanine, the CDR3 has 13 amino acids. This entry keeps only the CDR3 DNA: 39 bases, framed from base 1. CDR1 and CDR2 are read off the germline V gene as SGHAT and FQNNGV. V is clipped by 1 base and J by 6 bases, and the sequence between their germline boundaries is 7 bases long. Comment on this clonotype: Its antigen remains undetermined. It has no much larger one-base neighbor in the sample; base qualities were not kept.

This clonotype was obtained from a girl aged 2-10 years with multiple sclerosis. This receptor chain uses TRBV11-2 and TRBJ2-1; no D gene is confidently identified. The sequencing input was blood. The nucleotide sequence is TGTGCCAGCAGCTTAGTTCAGTTCAATGAGCAGTTCTTC. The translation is CASSLVQFNEQFF.